The next 13 T cell receptor beta chains were all read from a single sample in a study of shared clonotypes between healthy human individuals. Here immunoSEQ multiplex PCR was the method, and the copy in TCRdb shows in-frame clones only, minus some. The sample holds approximately 1.5 million clones; around 98% are singletons and the top ten take around 0.47%. The sequenced material came from naive CD4+ T cells sorted from blood. The subset here: CD45RA+ positively selected. All receptors derive from a man aged 25-45 years in good health.

The rearrangement joins TRBV19 to TRBJ1-1, with 7 positions matching TRBD1. With V trimmed by 8 bases and J by 2 bases, 8 bases remained unmatched. Germline V gene lookup returns CDR1 LNHDA and CDR2 SQIVND (reference sequence). The CDR3 extends over 14 amino acids. The CDR3 DNA sequence: TGTGCCAGTGGGGTACAGGGGAGTAACACTGAAGCTTTCTTT. Residues: CASGVQGSNTEAFF. Using reference TRBV19 and TRBJ1-1 for the parts outside the CDR3, the full variable domain is DGGITQSPKYLFRKEGQNVTLSCEQNLNHDAMYWYRQDPGQGLRLIYYSQIVNDFQKGDIAEGYSVSREKKESFPLTVTSAQKNPTAFYLCASGVQGSNTEAFFGQGTRLTVV.

This clone occurred once. V is TRBV10-3 and J is TRBJ2-7, with D unclear. Trimming left V 5 bases short and J 0 bases short, with 17 bases between. The CDR3 sequence is 16 residues long. The germline CDR1 and CDR2 sequences are ENHRY and SYGVKD. The CDR3 sequence: CAISPMGSNPSYEQYF. The DNA of the CDR3 is TGTGCCATCAGTCCTATGGGATCAAACCCCTCCTACGAGCAGTACTTC.

The J gene is TRBJ2-1, the V gene TRBV18; 10 bases align to TRBD2. The ends lost 2 bases at V and 2 bases at J; junction bases unmatched: 6. Germline V CDR1 and CDR2: KGHSH, LQKENI. The CDR3 has 17 residues. Here the CDR3 DNA reads TGTGCCAGCTCACCAGTAGCTAGCGGGAGACCCTACAATGAGCAGTTCTTC. This encodes CASSPVASGRPYNEQFF.

This clone was detected only once. This chain connects TRBV2 to TRBJ2-2; D gene unclear. Germline lookup yields CDR1 SNHLY and CDR2 FYNNEI. V gave up 2 bases and J gave up 6 bases, with 13 bases separating them. The CDR3 has 15 residues. The CDR3 region is CASSEHRSESGELFF. The CDR3 nucleotides are TGTGCCAGCAGTGAACACCGTAGTGAGTCCGGGGAGCTGTTTTTT.

The table lists this clone with a count of one. The chain carries TRBV29-1 and TRBJ2-5; the match to TRBD2 covers 8 bases. With 6 bases clipped from V and 8 bases from J, the junction kept 8 bases outside the gene matches. This CDR3 comprises 12 residues. Germline-derived CDR1 and CDR2 are SQVTM and ANQGSEA. The CDR3, as DNA: TGCAGCGTAACCGGGACTAGGTATACCCAGTACTTC. Translated: CSVTGTRYTQYF.

This chain connects TRBV4-3 to TRBJ2-7; 9 bases line up with TRBD1. The V and J ends lost 2 bases and 8 bases, in that order; junction bases with no gene match: 10. Germline-derived CDR1 and CDR2 are LGHNA and YSLEER. The CDR3 totals 15 residues. CDR3 DNA sequence: TGCGCCAGCAGCCAAATCCGGGACAGGGTAAGGAAGCAGTACTTC. This translates into CASSQIRDRVRKQYF.

The chain employs TRBV2 and TRBJ2-5; D perhaps matches TRBD1 (5 bases). This CDR3 has 13 amino acids. Germline lookup yields CDR1 SNHLY and CDR2 FYNNEI. V was shortened by 8 bases and J by 2 bases, with 12 bases between the two germline ends. CDR3 in amino acids: CASRQQVQETQYF. CDR3 DNA: TGTGCCAGCCGACAGCAAGTACAAGAGACCCAGTACTTC.

The V and J genes are TRBV6-5 and TRBJ1-4, with D possibly being TRBD1 (6 bases). The CDR3 is made up of 13 amino acids. The V gene lost 6 bases and the J gene lost 8 bases, with 13 bases spanning the gap. Germline-derived CDR1 and CDR2 are MNHEY and SVGAGI. CDR3 in amino acids: CASRSRGREKLFF. The CDR3, as DNA: TGTGCCAGCAGGTCCAGGGGAAGGGAAAAACTGTTTTTT.

The chain is built from TRBV11-2 and TRBJ2-5, with D unclear. The ends were cut back, 5 bases at V and 5 bases at J, with 9 bases in the middle. Germline-derived CDR1 and CDR2 are SGHAT and FQNNGV. This CDR3 has 12 amino acids. CDR3 bases: TGTGCCAGCAGCCCCGTGTCGGAGACCCAGTACTTC. Encoded protein: CASSPVSETQYF.

This chain joins TRBV28 and TRBJ2-5; perhaps TRBD2 as D (5 bases). Germline values: CDR1 MDHEN, CDR2 SYDVKM. Trimming cost V 6 bases and J 5 bases, with 16 bases left between them. This CDR3 contains 14 residues. The CDR3 DNA sequence: TGTGCCAGCAGAACGGGAAGGACGATTGAGACCCAGTACTTC. Its protein product is CASRTGRTIETQYF.

The chain employs TRBV18 and TRBJ2-1, with 8 bases lining up with TRBD1. V gave up 1 base and J gave up 2 bases; unmatched junction bases: 4. The length of the CDR3 is 16 residues. Germline V gives CDR1 KGHSH, CDR2 LQKENI. The CDR3 nucleotides read TGTGCCAGCTCACCACTCCGGACAGGGACCTACAATGAGCAGTTCTTC. Protein product: CASSPLRTGTYNEQFF.

This rearrangement joins TRBV19 to TRBJ2-2, with no clear D. Per germline, CDR1 LNHDA and CDR2 SQIVND (reference sequence). With 2 bases removed from V and 9 bases from J, the gap between germline ends came to 7 bases. This CDR3 has 12 amino acids. The CDR3 bases are TGTGCCAGTAGTATATTCCCCAGGGAGCTGTTTTTT. This encodes CASSIFPRELFF.

The CDR3 bases are TGTGCCAGCAGCCCGACCGAAAGCGGAGGACGGAACAATGAGCAGTTCTTC. Protein: CASSPTESGGRNNEQFF. This rearrangement joins TRBV9 to TRBJ2-1; D is perhaps TRBD2 (5 bases). The CDR3 covers 17 residues. Trimming pared 4 bases from V and 5 bases from J, leaving 22 bases between. Germline V gene data show CDR1 as SGDLS and CDR2 as YYNGEE.